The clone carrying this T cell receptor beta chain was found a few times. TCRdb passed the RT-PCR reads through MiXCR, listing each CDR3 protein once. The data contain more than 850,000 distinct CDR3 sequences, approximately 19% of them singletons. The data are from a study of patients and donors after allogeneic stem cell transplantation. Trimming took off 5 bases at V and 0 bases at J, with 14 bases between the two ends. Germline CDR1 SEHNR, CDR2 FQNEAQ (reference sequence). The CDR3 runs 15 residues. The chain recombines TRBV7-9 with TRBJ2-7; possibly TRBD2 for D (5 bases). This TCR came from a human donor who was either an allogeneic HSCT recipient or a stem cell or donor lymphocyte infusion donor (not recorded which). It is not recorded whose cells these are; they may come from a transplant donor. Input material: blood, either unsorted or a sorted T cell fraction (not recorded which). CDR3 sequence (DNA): TGTGCCAGCAGCCCCGCACCGGGATACTCCTACGAGCAGTACTTC. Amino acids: CASSPAPGYSYEQYF. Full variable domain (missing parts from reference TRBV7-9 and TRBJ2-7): DTGVSQNPRHKITKRGQNVTFRCDPISEHNRLYWYRQTLGQGPEFLTYFQNEAQLEKSRLLSDRFSAERPKGSFSTLEIQRTEQGDSAMYLCASSPAPGYSYEQYFGPGTRLTVT.